This T cell receptor (beta chain) is from a study of T cell repertoires in cytomegalovirus infection. Study as a whole: Well-studied HLA-B-restricted CMV epitopes were used in the study alongside recently identified HLA-C-restricted ones. Indications came from public TCR beta signatures; they pointed to CMV infection and to a matching HLA type. Broader study findings: The study found HLA-C-restricted CMV-specific TCR beta clonotypes dominating the ex vivo response. Of the TCR beta families, the public ones yielded a cumulative frequency that identified carriers of CMV plus the relevant HLA.

The ends were cut back, 0 bases at V and 0 bases at J, with 8 bases in the middle. CDR3 length: 15 amino acids. Details on this clonotype: Its cognate antigen is unknown.

TCRdb analysed the reads with MiXCR anew, one entry per CDR3 protein. The table shows roughly 78,000 distinct CDR3 sequences, with 40% occurring only once. The TCR comes from a human donor in good health (CMV status not recorded). Some clones in this sample may be carry-over from other donors' samples. This specimen was CD8+ T cells from cultured PBMCs, taken from culture after CMV antigen stimulation. The chain couples TRBV12-3 or TRBV12-4 to TRBJ1-1; D call uncertain. CDR3 in DNA: TGTGCCAGCAGTTTAGCAACGGCCCTGAACACTGAAGCTTTCTTT. Its translation is CASSLATALNTEAFF.